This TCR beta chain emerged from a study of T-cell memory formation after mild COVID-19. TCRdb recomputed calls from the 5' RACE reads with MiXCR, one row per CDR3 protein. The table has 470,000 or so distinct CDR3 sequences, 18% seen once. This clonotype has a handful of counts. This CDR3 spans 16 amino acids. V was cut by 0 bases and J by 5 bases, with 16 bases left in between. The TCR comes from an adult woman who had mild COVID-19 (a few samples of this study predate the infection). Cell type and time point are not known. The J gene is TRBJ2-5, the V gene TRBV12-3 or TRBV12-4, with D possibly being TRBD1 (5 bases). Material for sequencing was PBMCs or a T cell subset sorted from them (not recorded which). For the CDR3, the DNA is TGTGCCAGCAGTTTAGCGGGGCACCCCCAGAAGGAGACCCAGTACTTC. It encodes CASSLAGHPQKETQYF.